These 30 T cell receptor beta chains originate from one sample sequenced in a study of T cell responses to AZD1222 COVID-19 vaccine. Libraries were prepared by immunoSEQ multiplex PCR; TCRdb keeps only in-frame clonotypes and omits some of them. The sample yields 210,000 or so clones, around 94% seen once. This specimen was peripheral blood, taken 28 days after the second dose of the MenACWY control vaccine. The receptor source for this set is an adult who received the MenACWY meningococcal vaccine as a control.

The chain combines TRBV9 with TRBJ1-2; D may be TRBD1 (6 bases). Germline-derived CDR1 and CDR2 are SGDLS and YYNGEE. The length of the CDR3 is 11 residues. V lost 4 bases to trimming and J lost 5 bases, with 6 bases between them. CDR3 in DNA: TGTGCCAGCAGCACAGGGTATGGCTACACCTTC. This encodes CASSTGYGYTF.

The chain recombines TRBV7-2 with TRBJ1-5; D is uncertain. V lost 1 base, J lost 0 bases, and 13 bases lay in between. The CDR3 runs 17 residues. The germline V gene encodes CDR1 SGHTA and CDR2 FQGNSA. For the CDR3, the DNA is TGTGCCAGCAGCTTAGGGGTTCTAGTCAATAGCAATCAGCCCCAGCATTTT. Translating it yields CASSLGVLVNSNQPQHF. Filled out from reference TRBV7-2 and TRBJ1-5, the complete variable domain reads GAGVSQSPSNKVTEKGKDVELRCDPISGHTALYWYRQSLGQGLEFLIYFQGNSAPDKSGLPSDRFSAERTGGSVSTLTIQRTQQEDSAVYLCASSLGVLVNSNQPQHFGDGTRLSIL.

This chain joins TRBV7-3 and TRBJ2-7; tentatively, D is TRBD1 (6 bases). Germline loops: CDR1 SGHTA, CDR2 FQGTGA. Trimming pared 5 bases from V and 0 bases from J, leaving 11 bases between. This CDR3 contains 14 residues. The CDR3 nucleotides read TGTGCCAGCAGCGCCTGGGACAACTCCTACGAGCAGTACTTC. Encoded protein: CASSAWDNSYEQYF.

This chain connects TRBV30 to TRBJ1-5; TRBD1 is a possible D gene (5 bases). CDR1 and CDR2 (germline): GTSNPN, SVGIG (reference sequence). The CDR3 covers 15 residues. The V end lost 1 base, the J end lost 1 base, and 11 bases lay between the germline ends. The CDR3 protein is CAWSAPGGSNQPQHF. The DNA for the CDR3 is TGTGCCTGGAGTGCACCTGGGGGGAGCAATCAGCCCCAGCATTTT.

This clone has just one count. This chain connects TRBV7-9 to TRBJ1-2; possibly TRBD1 for D (5 bases). Germline loops: CDR1 SEHNR, CDR2 FQNEAQ (reference sequence). This CDR3 has 13 amino acids. Trimming left V 5 bases short and J 3 bases short, with 10 bases between. CDR3 protein: CASSDGTDYGYTF. CDR3 coding DNA: TGTGCCAGCAGCGACGGGACGGACTATGGCTACACCTTC.

The gene calls are TRBV6-5 and TRBJ2-3; D is undetermined. This CDR3 contains 12 residues. The germline V and J ends were trimmed by 7 bases and 2 bases, with 7 bases remaining between them. Per germline, CDR1 MNHEY and CDR2 SVGAGI. Written as DNA, the CDR3 is TGTGCCAGCACGGCTCCCACAGATACGCAGTATTTT. Translation: CASTAPTDTQYF.

The chain recombines TRBV2 with TRBJ1-1, with no clear D. V dropped 9 bases and J dropped 2 bases, with 4 bases sitting between them. This CDR3 has 10 residues. Germline values: CDR1 SNHLY, CDR2 FYNNEI. The CDR3, as DNA: TGTGCCAGTCCCAACACTGAAGCTTTCTTT. This sequence encodes CASPNTEAFF.

V usage is TRBV4-3 and J usage is TRBJ1-4; TRBD1 matches 7 bases. This CDR3 is 17 amino acids long. Germline V gives CDR1 LGHNA, CDR2 YSLEER. The V and J ends lost 1 base and 5 bases, in that order; junction bases with no gene match: 10. The CDR3 spells CASSQAMGDRVNEKLFF. CDR3 DNA sequence: TGCGCCAGCAGCCAAGCGATGGGAGACAGGGTCAATGAAAAACTGTTTTTT.

This clone was detected only a few times. The chain is built from TRBV19 and TRBJ2-7; TRBD1 aligns across 10 bases. The V and J ends lost 5 bases and 3 bases, in that order; junction bases with no gene match: 4. Germline V gives CDR1 LNHDA, CDR2 SQIVND (reference sequence). The CDR3 has 14 residues. The CDR3 protein is CASSRQGAIYEQYF. CDR3 DNA: TGTGCCAGTAGTCGACAGGGGGCTATCTACGAGCAGTACTTC.

In this sample, this clone turned up a few times. The V gene is TRBV6-5, the J gene TRBJ1-4; tentative D call: TRBD1 (6 bases). Germline assignment: CDR1 MNHEY and CDR2 SVGAGI. The length of the CDR3 is 14 residues. Trimming stripped 2 bases from V and 6 bases from J, with 10 bases between. Here the CDR3 reads CASSYRGAHEKLFF. CDR3 in DNA: TGTGCCAGCAGTTACCGGGGGGCCCATGAAAAACTGTTTTTT.

J is TRBJ2-1 and V is TRBV6-5, with a weak D call TRBD2 (6 bases). V was clipped by 9 bases and J by 14 bases, with 17 bases between them. This CDR3 is built from 11 residues. CDR1 and CDR2 (germline): MNHEY, SVGAGI. As DNA, the CDR3 is TGTGCCAGGAAGACTAGTCCTGAAGAGTTCTTC. Translation gives CARKTSPEEFF.

This clone was seen a single time. This chain links TRBV3-1 (or the pseudogene TRBV3-2) with TRBJ2-4; no firm D call. The germline gives CDR1 LGHDT, CDR2 YNNKEL (reference sequence). This CDR3 contains 16 residues. V was pared by 4 bases and J by 4 bases, with 17 bases between. The CDR3 region has the DNA TGTGCCAGCAGCCCCCGTGACTCAACCCCTAAAAACATTCAGTACTTC. It is translated as CASSPRDSTPKNIQYF.

The genes are TRBV28 and TRBJ2-7, with 9 positions matching TRBD1. The CDR3 loop spans 15 amino acids. V gave up 3 bases and J gave up 7 bases; unmatched junction bases: 10. Germline V gene lookup returns CDR1 MDHEN and CDR2 SYDVKM. DNA for the CDR3: TGTGCCAGCAGTTTGACCGGGACAGGGAGAGGGGAGCAGTACTTC. Translated: CASSLTGTGRGEQYF.

This chain uses TRBV5-1 with TRBJ2-7, with a weak D call TRBD2 (5 bases). The V gene's germline CDR1 is SGHRS and CDR2 YFSETQ. The length of the CDR3 is 15 residues. V lost 0 bases and J lost 5, with 15 bases in between. The CDR3 nucleotides read TGCGCCAGCAGCTTGGGAGGGTCTCGTGCTAACGAGCAGTACTTC. Translated, it gives CASSLGGSRANEQYF.

The chain has TRBV27 and TRBJ1-1, with 7 bases matching TRBD1. The CDR3 consists of 16 residues. The V segment lost 2 bases and the J segment 2 bases; nucleotides outside the gene matches: 8. Germline V CDR1 and CDR2: MNHEY, SMNVEV (reference sequence). This chain's CDR3 is CASSLTGVVLNTEAFF. The DNA for the CDR3 is TGTGCCAGCAGTTTAACAGGGGTGGTTCTTAACACTGAAGCTTTCTTT.

The genes are TRBV30 and TRBJ1-5; TRBD1 agrees at 10 bases. The length of the CDR3 is 15 residues. V was clipped by 2 bases and J by 2 bases; unmatched bases: 3. The germline CDR1 and CDR2 sequences are GTSNPN and SVGIG (reference sequence). CDR3 bases: TGTGCCTGGAGTCCCGGGACAGGGGGCAATCAGCCCCAGCATTTT. Translated: CAWSPGTGGNQPQHF.

The chain employs TRBV10-3 and TRBJ2-2; TRBD2 matches at 14 bases. Germline V lookup: CDR1 ENHRY, CDR2 SYGVKD. J gave up 6 bases and V 7 bases, and 7 bases lay outside the gene matches. This CDR3 has 16 residues. In nucleotides, the CDR3 is TGTGCCATCAAGGGGACTAGCGGGAGTCTGGCCGGGGAGCTGTTTTTT. Its protein is CAIKGTSGSLAGELFF.

V gene TRBV28 combines with J gene TRBJ2-7, with 8 bases fitting TRBD2. The germline gives CDR1 MDHEN, CDR2 SYDVKM. The trim removed 5 bases at V and 2 bases at J, leaving 14 bases unmatched. The CDR3 loop spans 17 amino acids. DNA of the CDR3: TGTGCCAGCAGTACCTCAACCGGGACTAGAATCCCCTACGAGCAGTACTTC. The encoded protein is CASSTSTGTRIPYEQYF. The complete variable domain, with remaining parts taken from reference TRBV28 and TRBJ2-7, reads DVKVTQSSRYLVKRTGEKVFLECVQDMDHENMFWYRQDPGLGLRLIYFSYDVKMKEKGDIPEGYSVSREKKERFSLILESASTNQTSMYLCASSTSTGTRIPYEQYFGPGTRLTVT.

This chain links TRBV7-9 with TRBJ2-1, with D hard to call. The CDR3 runs 13 residues. Germline CDR1 SEHNR, CDR2 FQNEAQ (reference sequence). The germline V and J ends were trimmed by 3 bases and 8 bases, with 11 bases remaining between them. This chain's CDR3 is CASSLTPAHEQFF. The CDR3 DNA follows: TGTGCCAGCAGCTTGACCCCGGCCCATGAGCAGTTCTTC.

About this clone itself: This same CDR3 is encoded by further DNA sequences in the sample. The CDR3 DNA follows: TGTGCCAGCAGCTTTGGATACAATGAGCAGTTCTTC. Translating gives CASSFGYNEQFF. The chain is built from TRBV5-4 and TRBJ2-1; D is unclear. With 2 bases removed from V and 4 bases from J, the gap between germline ends came to 4 bases. The CDR3 totals 12 residues. Germline values: CDR1 SGHNT, CDR2 YYREEE (reference sequence). The whole variable domain, filled in from reference TRBV5-4 and TRBJ2-1, reads ETGVTQSPTHLIKTRGQQVTLRCSSQSGHNTVSWYQQALGQGPQFIFQYYREEENGRGNFPPRFSGLQFPNYSSELNVNALELDDSALYLCASSFGYNEQFFGPGTRLTVL.

The chain couples TRBV7-6 to TRBJ1-1; possible D gene TRBD1, 6 bases. The V end was cut by 5 bases, the J end by 0 bases, with 10 bases between. This CDR3 has 14 residues. Germline loops: CDR1 SGHVS, CDR2 FNYEAQ. The CDR3, as DNA: TGTGCCAGCAGCCCGGGACACTTGAACACTGAAGCTTTCTTT. This gives the protein CASSPGHLNTEAFF.

The chain recombines TRBV18 with TRBJ2-7, with 10 bases fitting TRBD2. After removal of 5 bases from V and 2 bases from J, the junction contained 6 bases not matched to a gene. The CDR3 totals 15 residues. The germline CDR1 and CDR2 sequences are KGHSH and LQKENI. The CDR3 region has the DNA TGTGCCAGCTCAGCCGGGACTAGCGAAACCTACGAGCAGTACTTC. Translated: CASSAGTSETYEQYF.

The chain employs TRBV4-1 and TRBJ2-7; D call uncertain. Trimming cost V 6 bases and J 6 bases, with 12 bases left between them. Germline CDR1 reads MGHRA; CDR2 reads YSYEKL. The CDR3 covers 12 residues. The CDR3 bases are TGCGCCAGCAGGGGCGAGACCGGCGAGCAGTACTTC. Protein product: CASRGETGEQYF.

The CDR3 DNA sequence: TGTGCCAGCAGCGTTATCACAGATACGCAGTATTTT. Encoded protein: CASSVITDTQYF. The J gene is TRBJ2-3, the V gene TRBV28; D gene unclear. Germline V gene data show CDR1 as MDHEN and CDR2 as SYDVKM. The CDR3 length is 12 residues. V dropped 6 bases and J dropped 2 bases, with 6 bases sitting between them.

V usage is TRBV5-1 and J usage is TRBJ2-1; D unclear. Germline CDR1 and CDR2: SGHRS and YFSETQ. Trimming left V 5 bases short and J 0 bases short, with 9 bases between. The CDR3 contains 14 residues. The DNA of the CDR3 is TGCGCCAGCAGGGCGGAGAGCTCCTACAATGAGCAGTTCTTC. Translation gives CASRAESSYNEQFF.

This chain links TRBV27 with TRBJ1-4; D is perhaps TRBD1 (6 bases). Between the trimmed V and J ends, which lost 3 bases and 3 bases, there was a span of 14 bases. Germline CDR1 reads MNHEY; CDR2 reads SMNVEV (reference sequence). CDR3 length: 16 amino acids. CDR3 sequence (DNA): TGTGCCAGCAGTTTTGGCGGGGGCAGGTCTAATGAAAAACTGTTTTTT. Encoded protein: CASSFGGGRSNEKLFF.

Of note for this clone: One end of the junction is discordant with germline, which a read error may explain. The chain combines TRBV11-2 with TRBJ2-3; the match to TRBD2 covers 11 bases. Germline V gene sequence: CDR1 SGHAT, CDR2 FQNNGV. The CDR3 sequence is 15 residues long. CDR3: CASTLAGGPGDTQYF. The CDR3 nucleotides are TGTGCCAGCACCTTAGCGGGAGGGCCGGGAGATACGCAGTATTTT.

The J gene is TRBJ2-7, the V gene TRBV6-5; D is perhaps TRBD2 (7 bases). The CDR3 runs 14 residues. Germline V gives CDR1 MNHEY, CDR2 SVGAGI. Trimming removed 7 bases at V and 1 base at J, with 14 bases between. CDR3 region: CASKKGGSSYEQYF. As DNA, the CDR3 is TGTGCCAGCAAGAAGGGGGGGTCGTCCTACGAGCAGTACTTC.

The chain uses TRBV9 and TRBJ1-1, with 8 bases aligning to TRBD1. This CDR3 region has 16 residues. CDR1 is SGDLS and CDR2 is YYNGEE in the germline V gene. J lost 1 base, V lost 0 bases, and 5 bases had no gene match. The CDR3 DNA follows: TGTGCCAGCAGCGTAGGAAGGACAGGGACGAACACTGAAGCTTTCTTT. As protein: CASSVGRTGTNTEAFF.

The rearrangement links TRBV7-9 to TRBJ2-7; D may be TRBD1 (6 bases). V shed 0 bases and J shed 0 bases, with 12 bases lying between them. This CDR3 comprises 16 residues. Germline CDR1 and CDR2: SEHNR and FQNEAQ (reference sequence). The chain's CDR3 is CASSLAFGTRSYEQYF. CDR3 bases: TGTGCCAGCAGCTTAGCGTTCGGGACACGCTCCTACGAGCAGTACTTC.